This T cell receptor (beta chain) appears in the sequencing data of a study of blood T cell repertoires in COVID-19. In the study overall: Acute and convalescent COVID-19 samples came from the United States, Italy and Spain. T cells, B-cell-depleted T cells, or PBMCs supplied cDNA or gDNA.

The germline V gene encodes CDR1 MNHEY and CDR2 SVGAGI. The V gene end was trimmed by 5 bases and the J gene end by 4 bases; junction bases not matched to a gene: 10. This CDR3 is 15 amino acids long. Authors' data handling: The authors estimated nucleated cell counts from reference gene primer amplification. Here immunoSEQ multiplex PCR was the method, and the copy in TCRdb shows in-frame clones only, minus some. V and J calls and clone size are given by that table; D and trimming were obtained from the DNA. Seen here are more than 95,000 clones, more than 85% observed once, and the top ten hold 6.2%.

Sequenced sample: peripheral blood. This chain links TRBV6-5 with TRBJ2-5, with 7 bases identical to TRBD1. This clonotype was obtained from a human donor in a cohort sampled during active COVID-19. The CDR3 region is CASSPSQGSTETQYF. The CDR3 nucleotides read TGTGCCAGCAGTCCTTCACAGGGGTCGACAGAGACCCAGTACTTC.